This T cell receptor (beta chain) was sequenced during a study of blood T cell repertoires in COVID-19. For the study at large: COVID-19 samples from acute and convalescent phases originated in the United States, Italy and Spain. The analysed material was cDNA or gDNA that came from T cells, B-cell-depleted T cells, or PBMCs.

V lost 4 bases, J lost 3 bases, and 5 bases stayed unmatched. The CDR3 covers 15 residues. Per germline, CDR1 SGHAT and CDR2 FQDESV (reference sequence). Methods used by the authors: Nucleated cell number was recorded as an estimate derived from reference gene primer amplification. This table comes from immunoSEQ multiplex PCR, and its TCRdb copy is limited to in-frame clones, with some not included. That table is the source of V, J and clone size, and D and trimming were worked out from the DNA. The data contain 200,000 to 250,000 clones, around 83% of them singletons. Material for sequencing was peripheral blood. The V gene is TRBV11-1, the J gene TRBJ2-2; TRBD1 agrees at 7 bases. The receptor's source is a human donor in a cohort sampled during active COVID-19. Here the CDR3 DNA reads TGTGCCAGCAGCTCCGGACAGGTGGACACCGGGGAGCTGTTTTTT. Protein sequence: CASSSGQVDTGELFF.